This entry concerns a single T cell receptor (beta chain). This CDR3 contains 16 residues. Germline assignment: CDR1 SGHRS and CDR2 YFSETQ. The J segment lost 5 bases and the V segment lost 0 bases, leaving 4 bases of the junction unmatched. The data were taken from a study of blood T cell repertoires in COVID-19. Original methodology: Cell counts per sample came from amplifying reference gene primers. TCRdb's table, derived via immunoSEQ multiplex PCR, lists solely in-frame clones and lacks some. V and J calls and clone size are as listed in that table; D and trimming were resolved from the DNA. The profile shows about 180,000 clones, about three quarters of them singletons.

V and J are TRBV5-1 and TRBJ2-3; TRBD2 matches at 12 bases. The TCR originated in a woman of 80 years or more with COVID-19, enrolled during active disease. Material: peripheral blood. In DNA, the CDR3 is TGCGCCAGCAGCTTGGGACTAGCGGGGGAAGGAGATACGCAGTATTTT. It translates to CASSLGLAGEGDTQYF.